This TCR beta chain was sequenced in a study of T cell responses to AZD1222 COVID-19 vaccine. The CDR3 sequence is 12 residues long. The germline V gene encodes CDR1 SNHLY and CDR2 FYNNEI. The V and J ends lost 6 bases and 10 bases, in that order; junction bases with no gene match: 6. Assay: immunoSEQ multiplex PCR; the TCRdb copy retains only in-frame clones and omits some. The repertoire includes about 140,000 clones, roughly 90% of them detected once, and about 3% sits in the top ten. The receptor's source is an adult in good health. Sequencing used peripheral blood, obtained on day 0 of AZD1222 vaccination. The chain combines TRBV2 with TRBJ1-2; TRBD1 matches 9 bases. For the CDR3, the DNA is TGTGCCAGCAGGCCGGACAGGGGCGACTACACCTTC. This gives the protein CASRPDRGDYTF.